These T cell receptor beta chains were read from a single sample in a study of T cell repertoires in cytomegalovirus infection. TCRdb independently ran MiXCR on the reads; one entry per CDR3 protein. The sample has roughly 630,000 distinct CDR3 sequences, 24% seen once. The sample comprised CD8+ T cells from PBMCs. The receptor set was obtained from a human donor in good health (CMV status not recorded). Some clones in this sample may be carry-over from other donors' samples. The CDR3 runs from the conserved cysteine through the conserved F or W. A D gene is named only where the DNA matches it firmly. Expanded clones are given a class, and other clones once, few, many or no size at all.

D gene,J gene,clone size,V gene,CDR3 protein,CDR3 DNA
.,TRBJ1-1,.,TRBV6-2/TRBV6-3,CASSTLPTGFSEAFF,TGTGCCAGCAGTACCCTTCCAACAGGGTTCTCTGAAGCTTTCTTT
TRBD1,TRBJ1-1,few,TRBV12-3/TRBV12-4,CASSLLTGTVNFEAFF,TGTGCCAGCAGTTTGTTAACCGGGACAGTTAACTTCGAAGCTTTCTTT
.,TRBJ1-1,few,TRBV11-2,CASSSWEDTEAFF,TGTGCCAGCAGCTCCTGGGAGGACACTGAAGCTTTCTTT
.,TRBJ1-6,.,TRBV5-4,CASSLVPLTDSPLHF,TGTGCCAGCAGCTTGGTCCCCTTAACGGATTCACCCCTCCACTTT
.,TRBJ1-1,few,TRBV10-3,CASKEGTEAFF,TGTGCCTCAAAAGAAGGGACTGAAGCTTTCTTT
TRBD2,TRBJ2-1,.,TRBV2,CTGQRGGSSYNEQFF,TGTACGGGCCAGCGGGGGGGTAGCTCCTACAATGAGCAGTTCTTC
.,TRBJ2-2,.,TRBV15,CATEDDANTGELFF,TGTGCCACTGAGGATGACGCGAACACCGGGGAGCTGTTTTTT
TRBD1,TRBJ2-1,few,TRBV28,CASSPGTVLYNEQFF,TGTGCCAGCAGTCCCGGGACAGTGCTTTACAATGAGCAGTTCTTC
.,TRBJ2-5,few,TRBV6-2/TRBV6-3,CASSYLGQQETQYF,TGTGCCAGCAGTTACTTAGGCCAGCAAGAGACCCAGTACTTC
TRBD2,TRBJ2-1,.,TRBV19,CASSIDLLSGNEQFF,TGTGCCAGTAGTATAGATCTCCTTAGCGGGAATGAGCAGTTCTTC
TRBD1,TRBJ2-2,.,TRBV23-1,CASSQRDREDTGELFF,TGCGCCAGCAGTCAAAGGGACAGGGAAGACACCGGGGAGCTGTTTTTT
TRBD1,TRBJ1-2,few,TRBV20-1,CSARQQGVIGYGYTF,TGCAGTGCTAGACAACAGGGGGTGATAGGCTATGGCTACACCTTC
.,TRBJ2-3,many,TRBV4-1,CASSQESTDTQYF,TGCGCCAGCAGCCAAGAAAGCACAGATACGCAGTATTTT
TRBD2,TRBJ2-7,many,TRBV7-8,CASSPPSGVSYEQYF,TGTGCCAGCAGCCCGCCGAGCGGGGTTAGCTACGAGCAGTACTTC
.,TRBJ1-1,.,TRBV14,CASSQRTEAFF,TGTGCCAGCAGCCAACGGACTGAAGCTTTCTTT
TRBD1,TRBJ2-5,few,TRBV6-2/TRBV6-3,CASSPPDRGRRETQYF,TGTGCCAGCAGCCCCCCGGACAGGGGGCGAAGAGAGACCCAGTACTTC
TRBD2,TRBJ2-1,.,TRBV6-1,CASSSATSGGNEQFF,TGTGCCAGCAGTTCAGCGACTAGCGGGGGTAATGAGCAGTTCTTC
.,TRBJ1-5,.,TRBV7-9,CASSPNLGEQPQHF,TGTGCCAGCAGCCCAAACTTGGGGGAGCAGCCCCAGCATTTT
TRBD2,TRBJ2-3,many,TRBV7-8,CASSPRTSGLISTDTQYF,TGTGCCAGCAGCCCTCGGACTAGCGGCCTGATAAGCACAGATACGCAGTATTTT
TRBD1,TRBJ2-1,many,TRBV7-6,CASQGAAYNEQFF,TGTGCCAGCCAGGGGGCCGCCTACAATGAGCAGTTCTTC
.,TRBJ2-6,.,TRBV5-8,CASSLGRGANVLTF,TGTGCCAGCAGCCTTGGTCGGGGGGCCAACGTCCTGACTTTC
.,TRBJ2-7,few,TRBV25-1,CASEGRLLSGEQYF,TGTGCCTCAGAAGGGCGACTTCTATCGGGCGAGCAGTACTTC
.,TRBJ2-5,.,TRBV7-6,CASSPFREQETQYF,TGTGCCAGCAGCCCGTTCCGGGAACAAGAGACCCAGTACTTC
.,TRBJ2-3,few,TRBV7-9,CASSLEVAGSSTDTQYF,TGTGCCAGCAGCTTAGAGGTCGCTGGATCTAGCACAGATACGCAGTATTTT
TRBD2,TRBJ2-1,few,TRBV7-9,CASSLASGEARMKQFF,TGTGCCAGCAGCTTAGCGAGCGGGGAGGCCCGAATGAAGCAGTTCTTC
TRBD1,TRBJ1-1,few,TRBV6-5,CASRETGGVGNTEAFF,TGTGCCAGCAGAGAAACAGGGGGCGTGGGGAACACTGAAGCTTTCTTT
.,TRBJ1-5,.,TRBV12-3/TRBV12-4,CASSDTGLLRPQHF,TGTGCCAGCAGCGACACCGGGCTCCTTAGGCCCCAGCATTTT
.,TRBJ2-2,.,TRBV6-5,CASSYLGQKLNTGELFF,TGTGCCAGCAGTTACTTAGGGCAGAAATTGAACACCGGGGAGCTGTTTTTT
TRBD2,TRBJ2-1,few,TRBV6-2/TRBV6-3,CASSYGGGSEQFF,TGTGCCAGCAGTTACGGCGGGGGAAGTGAGCAGTTCTTC
.,TRBJ1-1,.,TRBV4-1,CASSQGTDEAFF,TGCGCCAGCAGCCAAGGGACGGATGAAGCTTTCTTT
.,TRBJ1-2,.,TRBV4-2,CASNQGSLTSGYTF,TGTGCCAGCAACCAGGGGAGCCTCACTTCGGGCTACACCTTC
.,TRBJ1-5,.,TRBV4-3,CASSQDQLGGDQPQHF,TGCGCCAGCAGCCAAGACCAACTTGGGGGTGATCAGCCCCAGCATTTT
.,TRBJ2-7,few,TRBV4-1,CASSQGYSYEQYF,TGTGCCAGCAGCCAGGGGTACTCCTACGAGCAGTACTTC
.,TRBJ2-3,many,TRBV7-9,CASSFLEDTQYF,TGTGCCAGCAGCTTCCTTGAGGATACGCAGTATTTT
TRBD2,TRBJ2-2,.,TRBV9,CASSVELAGSNTGELFF,TGCGCCAGCAGCGTAGAGCTAGCGGGGTCGAACACCGGGGAGCTGTTTTTT
.,TRBJ2-3,many,TRBV6-1,CASTRPGGRTDTQYF,TGTGCCAGCACGAGGCCAGGAGGCAGGACAGATACGCAGTATTTT
.,TRBJ2-5,.,TRBV5-1,CASSQEDQETQYF,TGCGCCAGCAGCCAGGAGGACCAAGAGACCCAGTACTTC
TRBD2,TRBJ2-1,few,TRBV7-8,CASISAGEDEQFF,TGTGCCAGCATCAGCGCGGGGGAGGATGAGCAGTTCTTC
.,TRBJ1-1,many,TRBV28,CASSLVFTNMNTEAFF,TGTGCCAGCAGTTTAGTTTTTACAAACATGAACACTGAAGCTTTCTTT
TRBD1,TRBJ1-2,few,TRBV4-1,CASSGRQGPYGYTF,TGCGCCAGCAGCGGTCGACAGGGACCCTATGGCTACACCTTC
.,TRBJ2-5,many,TRBV7-6,CASSFPDRGLAETQYF,TGTGCCAGCAGCTTTCCTGACCGAGGGTTGGCGGAGACCCAGTACTTC
.,TRBJ2-1,few,TRBV7-9,CASSSRDRLWDEQFF,TGTGCCAGCAGCTCCAGGGACCGACTTTGGGATGAGCAGTTCTTC
TRBD1,TRBJ1-6,few,TRBV7-9,CASSLRTGRRVTLHF,TGTGCCAGCAGCTTGAGGACAGGGCGCCGGGTGACCCTCCACTTT
.,TRBJ2-3,many,TRBV7-8,CASSFELSTDTQYF,TGTGCCAGCAGCTTTGAGCTGAGCACAGATACGCAGTATTTT
TRBD1,TRBJ1-2,many,TRBV5-6,CASSPGTGFHGYTF,TGTGCCAGCAGCCCCGGGACAGGGTTCCATGGCTACACCTTC
TRBD1,TRBJ1-1,.,TRBV4-1,CASSHGTVKTEAFF,TGCGCCAGCAGCCATGGGACAGTCAAGACTGAAGCTTTCTTT
TRBD2,TRBJ2-1,.,TRBV14,CASSQAGPTVLAGGLDEQFF,TGTGCCAGCAGCCAAGCCGGCCCGACCGTACTAGCGGGGGGTTTGGATGAGCAGTTCTTC
.,TRBJ2-2,many,TRBV10-3,CAIRKVSGELFF,TGTGCCATCAGGAAAGTATCCGGGGAGCTGTTTTTT
.,TRBJ2-5,.,TRBV15,CATSKDTRWSETQYF,TGTGCCACCAGCAAGGACACGAGATGGTCGGAGACCCAGTACTTC
.,TRBJ2-7,.,TRBV20-1,CSARNNFQAPDYEQYF,TGCAGTGCTAGAAACAACTTCCAGGCCCCGGACTACGAGCAGTACTTC
.,TRBJ2-7,.,TRBV20-1,CSARGYTGSFGYEQYF,TGCAGTGCTAGAGGATACACGGGATCCTTCGGGTACGAGCAGTACTTC
.,TRBJ1-1,.,TRBV28,CASSFGPPTEAFF,TGTGCCAGCAGTTTTGGGCCCCCCACTGAAGCTTTCTTT
.,TRBJ1-1,.,TRBV20-1,CSPGQGQNTEAFF,TGCAGTCCCGGGCAGGGACAGAACACTGAAGCTTTCTTT
.,TRBJ2-4,many,TRBV7-2,CASSLDGSTGLVQYF,TGTGCCAGCAGCTTAGATGGGTCGACAGGCCTAGTTCAGTACTTC
.,TRBJ2-1,few,TRBV28,CASSVNSEQIFLDNEQFF,TGTGCCAGCAGCGTTAATTCCGAACAAATTTTTCTTGACAATGAGCAGTTCTTC